The text below deals with one TCR beta chain. V was cut by 3 bases and J by 3 bases, with 12 bases left in between. This CDR3 comprises 14 residues. CDR1 and CDR2 (germline): KGHSH, LQKENI. This entry belongs to a study of blood T cell repertoires in COVID-19. About the research overall: COVID-19 samples collected from the United States, Italy and Spain covered acute and convalescent phases. T cells, B-cell-depleted T cells, or PBMCs supplied cDNA or gDNA.

The protocol was immunoSEQ multiplex PCR, while the TCRdb copy is restricted to in-frame clones and leaves out a portion. The sample lists some 80,000 clones, about 80% occurring once. This chain connects TRBV18 to TRBJ2-7; possibly TRBD1 for D (5 bases). The sequenced sample consisted of peripheral blood. This clonotype was sampled from a human donor in a cohort sampled during active COVID-19. The CDR3 reads CASSPSPRDYEQYF. The CDR3 nucleotides are TGTGCCAGCTCACCCAGCCCCAGGGACTACGAGCAGTACTTC.